The 21 T cell receptor beta chains in this list originate from one sample, sequenced in a study of shared clonotypes between healthy human individuals. Using immunoSEQ multiplex PCR, the repertoire was profiled, and TCRdb retains in-frame clones only, with some absent. The table records a few million clones, about 92% of them present only once. The sequenced sample consisted of naive CD4+ T cells sorted from blood. The subset denotes: CD45RA+ positively selected. These receptors were taken from a man aged 18 to 30 in good health.

V is TRBV4-3 and J is TRBJ2-5, with D possibly matching TRBD2 (6 bases). This CDR3 spans 15 amino acids. CDR1 and CDR2 from the germline V gene are LGHNA and YSLEER. Trimming removed 0 bases from V and 5 bases from J, with 13 bases in between. DNA of the CDR3: TGCGCCAGCAGCCAAGATGGGGGGAACGGGGAGACCCAGTACTTC. Amino acids: CASSQDGGNGETQYF.

This rearrangement joins TRBV7-9 to TRBJ2-1; TRBD2 might be the D (6 bases). CDR1 is SEHNR, CDR2 FQNEAQ, per germline (reference sequence). CDR3 length equals 15 residues. The V end lost 5 bases, the J end lost 6 bases, and 17 bases lay between the germline ends. CDR3 DNA sequence: TGTGCCAGCAGCAGAGATGCGGGAAACTTCAATGAGCAGTTCTTC. Encoded protein: CASSRDAGNFNEQFF.

CDR3 loop: CASSLGVRAFF. As DNA, the CDR3 is TGTGCCAGCAGCTTGGGGGTGAGAGCTTTCTTT. This rearrangement joins TRBV5-5 to TRBJ1-1; D uncertain. The CDR3 extends over 11 amino acids. V gave up 0 bases and J gave up 10 bases, with 7 bases separating them. Per the germline V gene, CDR1 is SGHKS and CDR2 is YYEKEE (reference sequence).

Remarks on this clone: The same CDR3 also results from other DNA sequences found in this sample. The gene calls are TRBV5-4 and TRBJ2-7; D uncertain. V lost 0 bases, J lost 5 bases, and 9 bases lay in between. Germline V gene sequence: CDR1 SGHNT, CDR2 YYREEE (reference sequence). The CDR3 sequence is 13 residues long. The CDR3 loop is CASSLGLGDEQYF. CDR3 nucleotides: TGTGCCAGCAGCTTGGGGCTTGGGGACGAGCAGTACTTC.

This clone was detected a few times. V is TRBV18 and J is TRBJ1-5; 11 positions match TRBD1. CDR3 size: 16 residues. The germline CDR1 and CDR2 sequences are KGHSH and LQKENI. V was pared by 6 bases and J by 2 bases, with 6 bases of the junction left unmatched. DNA of the CDR3: TGTGCCAGCTCCCCTTCGGGACAGGGGGGCAATCAGCCCCAGCATTTT. This codes for CASSPSGQGGNQPQHF. Using reference TRBV18 and TRBJ1-5 for the parts outside the CDR3, the full variable domain is NAGVMQNPRHLVRRRGQEARLRCSPMKGHSHVYWYRQLPEEGLKFMVYLQKENIIDESGMPKERFSAEFPKEGPSILRIQQVVRGDSAAYFCASSPSGQGGNQPQHFGDGTRLSIL.

This rearrangement joins TRBV6-5 to TRBJ1-3; 8 nucleotides agree with TRBD1. The germline gives CDR1 MNHEY, CDR2 SVGAGI. With 2 bases clipped from V and 4 bases from J, the junction kept 7 bases outside the gene matches. CDR3 length: 16 residues. CDR3 residues: CASSYRRQGKGNTIYF. CDR3 DNA: TGTGCCAGCAGTTACCGACGACAGGGGAAAGGAAACACCATATATTTT.

As for this clone: Different DNA sequences within this sample yield the same CDR3. The CDR3 nucleotides are TGTGCCAGCAGGGGGAGCTCCTATAATTCACCCCTCCACTTT. It encodes CASRGSSYNSPLHF. This chain uses TRBV6-5 with TRBJ1-6; D not resolved. CDR1 MNHEY and CDR2 SVGAGI come from the germline V gene. V lost 6 bases to trimming and J lost 0 bases, with 6 bases between them. The CDR3 has 14 residues.

This chain joins TRBV30 and TRBJ2-3, with TRBD2 matching 13 bases. The length of the CDR3 is 13 residues. Germline CDR1 reads GTSNPN; CDR2 reads SVGIG (reference sequence). The V and J ends lost 8 bases and 11 bases, in that order; junction bases with no gene match: 10. In DNA form, the CDR3 reads TGTGCCGGCCGAGGACTAGCGGGAGAGGGGCAGTATTTT. Translated, it gives CAGRGLAGEGQYF.

This sequence joins TRBV4-2 and TRBJ2-1; 13 bases align to TRBD2. Trimming removed 4 bases from V and 5 bases from J; junction bases left unmatched: 17. Germline CDR1 reads LGHNA; CDR2 reads YNFKEQ. The CDR3 is 20 amino acids. CDR3 region: CASSRVPGTSGEFFDNEQFF. The CDR3 nucleotides are TGTGCCAGCAGCCGAGTACCCGGGACTAGCGGGGAGTTTTTTGACAATGAGCAGTTCTTC.

This clone was seen just once. The chain recombines TRBV2 with TRBJ2-7; D remains ambiguous. The ends were cut back, 3 bases at V and 3 bases at J, with 18 bases in the middle. CDR3 length: 16 amino acids. Germline loops: CDR1 SNHLY, CDR2 FYNNEI. The DNA for the CDR3 is TGTGCCAGCAGTGATATGGGCCTCTCCGGTTTCTACGAGCAGTACTTC. Translated, it gives CASSDMGLSGFYEQYF.

This chain uses TRBV10-2 with TRBJ2-7; 14 bases agree with TRBD2. This CDR3 region has 15 residues. V lost 5 bases, J lost 4 bases, and 4 bases stayed unmatched. CDR1 is WSHSY, CDR2 SAAADI, per germline. The CDR3 nucleotides read TGCGCCAGCAGTCCGGGACTAGCGGGAGTTTACGAGCAGTACTTC. It yields the protein CASSPGLAGVYEQYF.

The chain combines TRBV5-1 with TRBJ2-6; 11 bases fit TRBD1. With V trimmed by 0 bases and J by 3 bases, 8 bases remained unmatched. CDR1 SGHRS and CDR2 YFSETQ come from the germline V gene. CDR3 length equals 19 residues. CDR3 nucleotides: TGCGCCAGCAGCTTGGAAGCCGGGACAGGGGGTAGTGGGGCCAACGTCCTGACTTTC. Translating it yields CASSLEAGTGGSGANVLTF.

Regarding this clone: Other DNA variants within this sample encode the same CDR3. The CDR3 DNA sequence: TGTGCCAGCAGCTTAACAGCGGTGAACACTGAAGCTTTCTTT. This translates into CASSLTAVNTEAFF. The rearrangement uses TRBV7-9 and TRBJ1-1; unclear D gene. V gave up 2 bases and J gave up 0 bases, with 7 bases separating them. Germline V gene data show CDR1 as SEHNR and CDR2 as FQNEAQ (reference sequence). The CDR3 is made up of 14 amino acids.

This sequence joins TRBV7-2 and TRBJ1-3, with TRBD1 as a possible D gene (5 bases). V was shortened by 5 bases and J by 2 bases, with 13 bases between the two germline ends. This CDR3 is 15 amino acids long. Germline-derived CDR1 and CDR2 are SGHTA and FQGNSA. The CDR3 DNA sequence: TGTGCCAGCAGCGCACCCCAGGGTACTGGAAACACCATATATTTT. As protein: CASSAPQGTGNTIYF.

Comments on this clone: This same CDR3 is encoded by further DNA sequences in the sample. The rearrangement uses TRBV28 and TRBJ1-1, with D unresolved. CDR3 size: 14 residues. CDR1 MDHEN and CDR2 SYDVKM come from the germline V gene. Trimming cost V 1 base and J 2 bases, with 8 bases left between them. The CDR3 spells CASSLSGLNTEAFF. In DNA form, the CDR3 reads TGTGCCAGCAGTTTATCGGGCCTAAACACTGAAGCTTTCTTT.

The chain employs TRBV19 and TRBJ2-4; no firm D call. Germline assignment: CDR1 LNHDA and CDR2 SQIVND (reference sequence). V was cut by 11 bases and J by 0 bases, with 8 bases left in between. The CDR3 has 12 amino acids. The DNA for the CDR3 is TGTGCCGGCCCAGGAGCCAAAAACATTCAGTACTTC. As protein: CAGPGAKNIQYF.

This chain uses TRBV28 with TRBJ1-4, with TRBD1 identical over 8 bases. This CDR3 spans 16 amino acids. Germline trimming cut 4 bases from V and 5 bases from J; bases unmatched to any gene: 9. Per germline, CDR1 MDHEN and CDR2 SYDVKM. The CDR3 is CASSSTGTGLNEKLFF. In DNA, the CDR3 is TGTGCCAGCAGTTCCACGGGGACAGGACTAAATGAAAAACTGTTTTTT.

The rearrangement uses TRBV6-5 and TRBJ1-1; 7 bases align to TRBD1. Germline loops: CDR1 MNHEY, CDR2 SVGAGI. Trimming at V came to 2 bases and at J to 0 bases, leaving 6 bases not matched to a gene. The CDR3 has 16 amino acids. In DNA, the CDR3 is TGTGCCAGCAGTTACACTAAGACAGGGATGAACACTGAAGCTTTCTTT. Translation: CASSYTKTGMNTEAFF.

The chain uses TRBV28 and TRBJ2-7; D call uncertain. The length of the CDR3 is 14 residues. Between the trimmed V and J ends, which lost 2 bases and 3 bases, there was a span of 11 bases. The germline V gene encodes CDR1 MDHEN and CDR2 SYDVKM. The CDR3 protein is CASSLMPRVYEQYF. The CDR3 nucleotides read TGTGCCAGCAGTTTAATGCCTAGAGTCTACGAGCAGTACTTC.

The rearrangement uses TRBV6-5 and TRBJ1-2; D call uncertain. The germline V and J ends were trimmed by 2 bases and 4 bases, with 17 bases remaining between them. CDR3 length: 16 residues. The V gene's germline CDR1 is MNHEY and CDR2 SVGAGI. The CDR3 reads CASSYIGGSESYGYTF. CDR3 DNA sequence: TGTGCCAGCAGTTACATAGGAGGGTCAGAAAGCTATGGCTACACCTTC.

For this clone: Other DNA sequences in the same sample also yield this CDR3. The V and J genes are TRBV2 and TRBJ1-5, with 9 bases identical to TRBD1. Germline values: CDR1 SNHLY, CDR2 FYNNEI. The CDR3 length is 14 residues. V lost 4 bases to trimming and J lost 5 bases; unmatched junction nucleotides: 3. CDR3 coding DNA: TGTGCCAGCAGTGTGGGACAGGGAGATCAGCCCCAGCATTTT. It translates to CASSVGQGDQPQHF.